The rows below give T cell receptor beta chains drawn from one sample of a study of T cell repertoires in cytomegalovirus infection. A single record per CDR3 protein comes from TCRdb applying MiXCR to the reads. The repertoire holds roughly 920,000 distinct CDR3 sequences, with about 33% as singletons. Their antigens are not known. The sequencing here drew on cultured CD8+ T cells from PBMCs, taken from culture after CMV antigen stimulation. These receptors were taken from a human donor in good health (CMV status not recorded). Some clones in this sample may be carry-over from other donors' samples. Both conserved end residues are part of each CDR3. Each record gives: D gene, J gene, clone size, V gene, CDR3 DNA, CDR3 protein. D genes are given only for firm matches. The size entry is marked missing in some rows and otherwise reads once, few, many or a size class.

-	TRBJ2-7	once	TRBV19	TGTGCCAGTTGCGGGGTTCACTCCTACGAGCAGTACTTC	CASCGVHSYEQYF
-	TRBJ2-5	few	TRBV11-2	TGTGCCAGCAGCTTATCTAGCAGACTCCAAGAGACCCAGTACTTC	CASSLSSRLQETQYF
TRBD1	TRBJ1-2	few	TRBV7-6	TGTGCCAGCAGCTTTAGTCCCGGGACAGGGTACGACGGCTACACCTTC	CASSFSPGTGYDGYTF
TRBD1	TRBJ1-5	-	TRBV19	TGTGCCACGCGGGACAGGGGATTTTACAGCAATCAGCCCCAGCATTTT	CATRDRGFYSNQPQHF
-	TRBJ1-2	-	TRBV5-4	TGTGCCAGCGCTGGGGGGCAGGAGCTTAACTATGACTACACCTTC	CASAGGQELNYDYTF
-	TRBJ2-7	-	TRBV2	TGTGCCAGCAGTGAGAGTTTTAGTAACGAGCAGTACTTC	CASSESFSNEQYF
TRBD1	TRBJ1-2	many	TRBV7-6	TGTGCCAGCAGCCCAGGGGGACCTAACTATGGCTACACCTTC	CASSPGGPNYGYTF
-	TRBJ2-3	few	TRBV20-1	TGCAGTGCTAGAGCCCCCAGGGTTAGCTCTAGCACAGATACGCAGTATTTT	CSARAPRVSSSTDTQYF
TRBD1	TRBJ1-2	-	TRBV5-4	TGTGCCAGCAGCCCCGGGGACAGCTACTATGGCTACACCTTC	CASSPGDSYYGYTF
TRBD1	TRBJ1-1	-	TRBV5-1	TGCGCCAGCAGCTTGGATCCGACAGGGGGCTCCACGGGGACTGAAGCTTTCTTT	CASSLDPTGGSTGTEAFF
TRBD1	TRBJ1-2	-	TRBV29-1	TGCAGCGTTTATGGACAGGGCGCTAACTATGGCTACACCTTC	CSVYGQGANYGYTF
TRBD1	TRBJ1-2	once	TRBV29-1	TGCAGCGTTGAAGATCTGGGGACAGTCTATGGCTACACCTTC	CSVEDLGTVYGYTF
-	TRBJ2-3	few	TRBV7-9	TGTGCCAGCAGCCAGATAGGACTAAGCGATACGCAGTATTTT	CASSQIGLSDTQYF
-	TRBJ1-1	-	TRBV29-1	TGCAGCGTTGAGAAGGGAACCAACACTGAAGCTTTCTTT	CSVEKGTNTEAFF
-	TRBJ2-1	-	TRBV27	TGTGCCAGCAGCCGACAGGAGGTTTCCTACAATGAGCAGTTCTTC	CASSRQEVSYNEQFF
-	TRBJ2-1	-	TRBV19	TGTGCCAGTGGGATGGGCGCGGCCTACAATGAGCAGTTCTTC	CASGMGAAYNEQFF
-	TRBJ1-1	few	TRBV24-1	TGTGCCACCAGTGATCTGACAGACACTGAAGCTTTCTTT	CATSDLTDTEAFF
TRBD1	TRBJ2-6	-	TRBV7-1	TGTGCCAGCAGCTCACTCGACAGGGCCCCTGGGGCCAACGTCCTGACTTTC	CASSSLDRAPGANVLTF
TRBD1	TRBJ1-1	once	TRBV6-1	TGTGCCAGCAGGCCGGTCGAGGTGGCAGGGGGGGCTTTCTTT	CASRPVEVAGGAFF
-	TRBJ1-1	-	TRBV12-3/TRBV12-4	TGTGCCAGCATCTCGTCCCTGGGACCGCTTGGCGTAGCTTTCTTT	CASISSLGPLGVAFF
TRBD1	TRBJ1-2	-	TRBV20-1	TGCAGTGCTAGAGTCGACATCTGGACAGGGCTTAACTATGGCTACACCTTC	CSARVDIWTGLNYGYTF
TRBD2	TRBJ2-3	-	TRBV7-9	TGTGCCAGCAGCTACCGGGACTACGATCACACAGATACGCAGTATTTT	CASSYRDYDHTDTQYF
-	TRBJ1-5	many	TRBV7-3	TGTGCCAGCAGCCGAGGACCGTCTAGCAATCAGCCCCAGCATTTT	CASSRGPSSNQPQHF
-	TRBJ1-2	-	TRBV7-9	TGTGCCAGCAGTCACCCCTGGGTGGCAGAGACGAACTATGGCTACACCTTC	CASSHPWVAETNYGYTF
-	TRBJ2-2	few	TRBV19	TGTGCCAGTAGTATAGTTTACACCCTGTTTTTT	CASSIVYTLFF
-	TRBJ2-7	few	TRBV6-1	TGTGCCAGCAGTGAACGAGGCAGCGAGCAGTACTTC	CASSERGSEQYF
-	TRBJ1-1	few	TRBV12-3/TRBV12-4	TGTGCCAGCGTTGCAAGGAAAAACACTGAAGCTTTCTTT	CASVARKNTEAFF
TRBD1	TRBJ2-3	-	TRBV5-5	TGTGCCAGCAGCTTGGCCAGGGACAGGGGGGGGGAGCAGTATTTT	CASSLARDRGGEQYF
TRBD1	TRBJ1-1	-	TRBV6-5	TGTGCCAGCAGTTACTCATCCCCGGGACAGGGAGGCACTGAAGCTTTCTTT	CASSYSSPGQGGTEAFF
-	TRBJ1-1	few	TRBV5-1	TGCGCCAGCAGCTTGGTGACTGAGAACACTGAAGCTTTCTTT	CASSLVTENTEAFF
-	TRBJ1-5	many	TRBV7-2	TGTGCCAGCAGCTTAGGGAGGGGGGGCCTGAGCAATCAGCCCCAGCATTTT	CASSLGRGGLSNQPQHF
TRBD1	TRBJ2-2	-	TRBV7-9	TGTGCCAGCAGCTTATTCCGGGCAGGGGGGAACACCGGGGAGCTGTTTTTT	CASSLFRAGGNTGELFF
TRBD1	TRBJ2-3	-	TRBV6-1	TGTGCCAGCAGTGAGTTAGGGGGCGATTACACAGATACGCAGTATTTT	CASSELGGDYTDTQYF
-	TRBJ2-2	few	TRBV12-3/TRBV12-4	TGTGCCAGCAGTTTAAGCCCGGTGGCGGGGGAGCTGTTTTTT	CASSLSPVAGELFF
TRBD2	TRBJ2-4	-	TRBV7-9	TGTGCCAGCAGCTCCTTGGAGGTAGCGGGGTATAACATTCAGTACTTC	CASSSLEVAGYNIQYF
-	TRBJ2-2	once	TRBV9	TGTGCCAGCAGCGTAGTAGTCCCCGGGGAGCTGTTTTTT	CASSVVVPGELFF
-	TRBJ2-3	few	TRBV12-5	TGTGCTAGTGCACAAAGCACAGATACGCAGTATTTT	CASAQSTDTQYF
TRBD1	TRBJ2-7	-	TRBV13	TGTGCCAGCAGCGGAAGACAGGGGCAGACCCTTTTGAGCTCCTACGAGCAGTACTTC	CASSGRQGQTLLSSYEQYF
-	TRBJ1-3	-	TRBV11-2	TGTGCCAGCGGAATTCCCGTCGGGACACTAGGAAACACCATATATTTT	CASGIPVGTLGNTIYF
TRBD1	TRBJ2-7	-	TRBV20-1	TGCACTCACAGAATAGGGGGCAGGACCTACGAGCAGTACTTC	CTHRIGGRTYEQYF
-	TRBJ2-7	-	TRBV7-2	TGTGCCAGCAGCTTATATCTAGACTACGAGCAGTACTTC	CASSLYLDYEQYF
TRBD1	TRBJ2-2	few	TRBV6-1	TGTGCCAGCAGTGAGAGCTGGACAGGGGGCCCCGGGGAGCTGTTTTTT	CASSESWTGGPGELFF
-	TRBJ2-1	few	TRBV4-3	TGCGCCAGCAGCCAAGATAGTACCCCGCGCCGCTACAATGAGCAGTTCTTC	CASSQDSTPRRYNEQFF
-	TRBJ1-4	many	TRBV7-9	TGTGCCAGCAGCCCCACGGGACGGAATGAAAAACTGTTTTTT	CASSPTGRNEKLFF
TRBD1	TRBJ1-1	many	TRBV6-2/TRBV6-3	TGTGCCAGCAGCCCAGGGGGCAGGGACACTGAAGCTTTCTTT	CASSPGGRDTEAFF
-	TRBJ1-5	few	TRBV12-5	TGTGCTAGTGGTTTGGGAGAGAATCAGCCCCAGCATTTT	CASGLGENQPQHF
-	TRBJ1-2	many	TRBV12-3/TRBV12-4	TGTGCCAGCAGCCTGACAGGAGGGGACTATGGCTACACCTTC	CASSLTGGDYGYTF
TRBD1	TRBJ2-5	-	TRBV7-6	TGTGCTAGCAGCCGAAGGACAGGGGGACTGGAGACCCAGTACTTC	CASSRRTGGLETQYF
TRBD1	TRBJ2-7	-	TRBV7-9	TGTGCCAGCAGCCGGGGACAGTACGAGCAGTACTTC	CASSRGQYEQYF
TRBD1	TRBJ2-2	-	TRBV7-6	TGTGCCAGCAGGAGTCCGGGACAGGGGACCCGAGACACCGGGGAGCTGTTTTTT	CASRSPGQGTRDTGELFF
-	TRBJ2-5	-	TRBV12-3/TRBV12-4	TGTGCCAGCAGTTCAGACGTTGTAAGGGAGACCCAGTACTTC	CASSSDVVRETQYF
TRBD1	TRBJ2-2	-	TRBV6-5	TGTGCCAGCAGTGGGACAGCCGGGGAGCTGTTTTTT	CASSGTAGELFF
-	TRBJ1-2	-	TRBV18	TGTGCCAGCTCACCAGGCGACACGCGCGGCTACACCTTC	CASSPGDTRGYTF
-	TRBJ1-2	many	TRBV7-2	TGTGCCAGCAGCCGGGGACGGAAGAGTGGCTACACCTTC	CASSRGRKSGYTF
-	TRBJ1-2	-	TRBV12-3/TRBV12-4	TGTGCCAGCAGTTCCCGAGAGGGGCCACGCTATGGCTACACCTTC	CASSSREGPRYGYTF